The 16 T cell receptor beta chains below come from one sample, sequenced in a study of response to subunit inactivated influenza vaccine. TCRdb fed the RT-PCR reads into MiXCR, producing one record per CDR3 protein. In the table there are about 540,000 distinct CDR3 sequences, under 25% of which are singletons. These data are also associated with another study on T cells expressing NK-cell markers. That study adds: UMI-tagged 5'RACE template switching yielded the TCR beta cDNA.

The specimen comprised CD4+ T cells sorted from PBMCs, sampled 11 to 12 days after vaccination. The receptors derive from a man aged 45-65 years who received an inactivated influenza vaccine.

There are a few counts of this clonotype. CDR3 sequence (DNA): TGTGCCAGCAGCCAGGGGGAAGATACGCAGTATTTT. Translation: CASSQGEDTQYF. This chain joins TRBV9 and TRBJ2-3; TRBD1 agrees at 7 bases. V gave up 4 bases and J gave up 5 bases; unmatched junction bases: 1. Germline V gene sequence: CDR1 SGDLS, CDR2 YYNGEE. The CDR3 has 12 amino acids.

This chain joins TRBV7-8 and TRBJ2-7, with D hard to call. Germline CDR1 is SGHVS and CDR2 is FQNEAQ. V was clipped by 2 bases and J by 4 bases, with 9 bases between them. The CDR3 has 13 residues. CDR3 amino acids: CASSLYPPYEQYF. CDR3 nucleotides: TGTGCCAGCAGCTTATATCCCCCATACGAGCAGTACTTC.

The rearrangement joins TRBV28 to TRBJ1-2; no definite D call. V was trimmed by 10 bases and J by 10 bases, leaving 19 bases between them. The CDR3 totals 12 residues. Germline CDR1 MDHEN, CDR2 SYDVKM. The CDR3 nucleotides read TGTGCCACCAAACGCGAAGACGGCCACTACACCTTC. Its translation is CATKREDGHYTF.

This clonotype has more than one count but fewer than ten. The chain links TRBV10-3 to TRBJ1-5; 10 nucleotides align to TRBD1. Looked up from germline, CDR1 is ENHRY and CDR2 is SYGVKD. With 10 bases clipped from V and 5 bases from J, the junction kept 8 bases outside the gene matches. The CDR3 length is 14 residues. CDR3 coding DNA: TGTGCCACCTCGGGGACAGGGGAACATCAGCCCCAGCATTTT. Amino acid sequence: CATSGTGEHQPQHF.

This clonotype was picked up a small number of times. The chain joins TRBV12-5 to TRBJ1-4, with 7 bases identical to TRBD1. Looked up from germline, CDR1 is LGHNT and CDR2 is FRNRAP. The CDR3 spans 14 residues. J was trimmed by 5 bases and V by 6 bases; bases with no gene match: 6. For the CDR3, the DNA is TGTGCTAGTGGAACGGGACAGTTCAATGAAAAACTGTTTTTT. Its translation is CASGTGQFNEKLFF.

The gene calls are TRBV7-2 and TRBJ2-1, with a tentative D call TRBD2 (5 bases). This CDR3 is 14 amino acids long. The V gene lost 2 bases and the J gene lost 10 bases, with 15 bases spanning the gap. CDR1 is SGHTA and CDR2 is FQGNSA in the germline V gene. The CDR3 protein is CASSLRGAAGEQFF. For the CDR3, the DNA is TGTGCCAGCAGCTTAAGAGGCGCGGCGGGCGAGCAGTTCTTC.

The rearrangement links TRBV3-1 to TRBJ2-1, with TRBD2 matching 11 bases. In germline, CDR1 is LGHDT, CDR2 YNNKEL (reference sequence). The CDR3 covers 15 residues. V shed 0 bases and J 7 bases; nucleotides not matched to a gene: 2. CDR3 region: CASSQELAGVNEQFF. Here the CDR3 DNA reads TGTGCCAGCAGCCAAGAACTAGCGGGGGTGAATGAGCAGTTCTTC.

J is TRBJ2-1 and V is TRBV18; possibly TRBD1 for D (5 bases). CDR1 and CDR2 (germline): KGHSH, LQKENI. This CDR3 is built from 15 residues. V was trimmed by 1 base and J by 2 bases, leaving 9 bases between them. CDR3 residues: CASSPQGLTYNEQFF. CDR3 sequence (DNA): TGTGCCAGCTCACCACAGGGGTTGACCTACAATGAGCAGTTCTTC.

Comment on this clonotype: This may come from a read error, since a much larger clone is one base off. The chain links TRBV12-3 or TRBV12-4 to TRBJ1-5; D call uncertain. The J call may be mistaken, given a closer DNA end match to TRBJ2-3. CDR3 length equals 12 residues. The DNA for the CDR3 is TGTGCCAGCAGTTTGAGCCTGCAGCCCCAGTATTTT. Translating gives CASSLSLQPQYF.

The chain recombines TRBV20-1 with TRBJ2-1, with TRBD1 identical over 10 bases. Trimming removed 5 bases from V and 5 bases from J; junction bases left unmatched: 9. The CDR3 runs to 15 residues. Germline V CDR1 and CDR2: DFQATT, SNEGSKA (reference sequence). Written as DNA, the CDR3 is TGCAGTGCTCAAAAGCCTGACAGGGGGCACAATGAGCAGTTCTTC. Translated, it gives CSAQKPDRGHNEQFF.

The chain carries TRBV10-2 and TRBJ2-6; the D is unclear. This CDR3 contains 15 residues. Germline V gives CDR1 WSHSY, CDR2 SAAADI. The ends were cut back, 6 bases at V and 2 bases at J, with 11 bases in the middle. In nucleotides, the CDR3 is TGCGCCAGCAGCAACAGTCAGGCTGGGGCCAACGTCCTGACTTTC. This encodes CASSNSQAGANVLTF.

This clonotype has only a few counts. V and J are TRBV20-1 and TRBJ2-1, with 10 bases aligning to TRBD2. CDR1 and CDR2 from the germline V gene are DFQATT and SNEGSKA (reference sequence). V lost 2 bases, J lost 8 bases, and 9 bases stayed unmatched. The CDR3 has 15 residues. CDR3 nucleotides: TGCAGTGCTAGACCTTCTAGCGGGAGTTTCGATGAGCAGTTCTTC. It yields the protein CSARPSSGSFDEQFF.

This clonotype was seen a few times. V and J are TRBV2 and TRBJ1-1; the D is unclear. Germline assignment: CDR1 SNHLY and CDR2 FYNNEI. V gave up 7 bases and J gave up 1 base, with 7 bases separating them. The CDR3 sequence is 12 residues long. The CDR3 nucleotides are TGTGCCAGCAAAGGGCCGAACACTGAAGCTTTCTTT. Residues: CASKGPNTEAFF. The whole variable domain, filled in from reference TRBV2 and TRBJ1-1, reads EPEVTQTPSHQVTQMGQEVILRCVPISNHLYFYWYRQILGQKVEFLVSFYNNEISEKSEIFDDQFSVERPDGSNFTLKIRSTKLEDSAMYFCASKGPNTEAFFGQGTRLTVV.

This clonotype was recorded a few times. The chain couples TRBV5-1 to TRBJ2-1; D ambiguous. V was shortened by 7 bases and J by 4 bases, with 9 bases between the two germline ends. The CDR3 consists of 12 residues. Looked up from germline, CDR1 is SGHRS and CDR2 is YFSETQ. The CDR3 DNA reads TGCGCCAGCTCGTACCGATACAATGAGCAGTTCTTC. Translated: CASSYRYNEQFF.

In regard to this clonotype: This could be a read error, since a much larger clone is one nucleotide away. V gene TRBV24-1 combines with J gene TRBJ2-2; 7 bases line up with TRBD1. Germline V gives CDR1 KGHDR, CDR2 SFDVKD. The CDR3 extends over 15 amino acids. The CDR3 here is CASSEATGYTGELFF. The CDR3 nucleotides read TGTGCCTCCAGTGAGGCGACAGGGTACACCGGGGAGCTGTTTTTT.

The chain links TRBV11-1 to TRBJ2-6; a weak D match, TRBD1 (6 bases). This CDR3 is built from 18 residues. V lost 2 bases and J lost 0, with 14 bases in between. Germline V gene sequence: CDR1 SGHAT, CDR2 FQDESV (reference sequence). CDR3 nucleotides: TGTGCCAGCAGCTTAAATGGACAGCTCAACTCTGGGGCCAACGTCCTGACTTTC. This sequence encodes CASSLNGQLNSGANVLTF.